This record concerns one T cell receptor beta chain sequence. Its antigen remains undetermined. Qualities for individual bases were not recorded, and no much larger clone is one base off. The data were taken from a study of T-cell reconstitution after alpha-beta-depleted transplantation in children (dated by TCRdb to the mid-2010s). Describing the broader study: T-cell immune reconstitution after TCRalphabeta/CD19-depleted allogeneic hematopoietic cell transplantation in children was quantitatively tracked in the study by means of TCR repertoire profiling.

The library was produced with PCR. Sequencing was carried out with an Illumina HiSeq 2500. TCR libraries were prepared with molecular barcoding, using unique molecular identifiers to normalize TCRbeta repertoire quantification. The public reads were run again by TCRdb, first through fastp at Q25 and then through MiXCR, and only productive beta chains were kept. Rows are unified per CDR3 protein, each entry keeping the most common DNA and genes. The sample yields a few hundred thousand distinct CDR3 sequences; around 25% were counted once. The biggest ten clones account for approximately 11% of the sample. Points the paper makes about the study in general: In some patients, the high TCRbeta diversity seen at day 60 was put down to recipient T cells and intrathymic progenitors that had survived conditioning. The apparently early alphabetaT-cell count recovery about two months after transplant was reportedly dependent on only several hundred rapidly expanded clones derived from non-depleted graft cells. The frequencies of hyperexpanded clones fell over the following months, and after one year, T-cell counts and TCRbeta diversity were mostly attributed to newly produced T cells.

The germline V gene gives CDR1 as SGDLS and CDR2 as YYNGEE. Trimming leaves V shorter by 4 bases and J shorter by 8 bases, with the junction holding 9 bases beyond the gene matches. The CDR3 spans 15 residues, from the cysteine through the phenylalanine. Only the CDR3 DNA stays, 45 bases, in frame from base 1. In light of the paper, this sample's treatment or condition label describes: allogeneic hematopoietic cell transplantation with graft depleted of TCRalphabeta T cells and CD19 B cells. The children who served as transplant recipients had been given grafts of TCRalphabeta/CD19-depleted allogeneic hematopoietic cells.

The specimen was PBMCs, mostly from graft donor cells, collected 180 days after TCRalphabeta/CD19-depleted stem cell transplant. This sequence uses TRBV9 and TRBJ1-6, and 7 junction bases match TRBD1. The source of this sequence is a male patient between 10 and 17 years old who had a stem cell transplant for acute lymphoblastic leukemia, so the T cells may come from the graft donor. Here the CDR3 is given as CASSKPGQWDSPLHF. The nucleotides read TGTGCCAGCAGCAAACCGGGACAGTGGGATTCACCCCTCCACTTT.